This entry is about one T cell receptor (beta chain). Clones were read by immunoSEQ multiplex PCR, and TCRdb kept only the in-frame ones, dropping some. Among about 360,000 clones, approximately 86% were seen once, and the ten largest hold around 7.5%. The entry originates in a study of blood T cell repertoires in COVID-19. Whole-study context: Collection of acute and convalescent COVID-19 samples took place in the United States, Italy and Spain.

In germline, CDR1 is SGHVS, CDR2 FQNEAQ. CDR3 length: 15 amino acids. V lost 2 bases and J lost 7; bases outside the gene matches: 8. This sequence joins TRBV7-8 and TRBJ1-2, with 9 nucleotides matching TRBD1. The sample was peripheral blood. The sequence derives from a woman aged 60-75 years with COVID-19, enrolled during active disease. CDR3 nucleotide sequence: TGTGCCAGCAGCTTAAACAGGGGGCAATTCGGTGGCTACACCTTC. Translated: CASSLNRGQFGGYTF.